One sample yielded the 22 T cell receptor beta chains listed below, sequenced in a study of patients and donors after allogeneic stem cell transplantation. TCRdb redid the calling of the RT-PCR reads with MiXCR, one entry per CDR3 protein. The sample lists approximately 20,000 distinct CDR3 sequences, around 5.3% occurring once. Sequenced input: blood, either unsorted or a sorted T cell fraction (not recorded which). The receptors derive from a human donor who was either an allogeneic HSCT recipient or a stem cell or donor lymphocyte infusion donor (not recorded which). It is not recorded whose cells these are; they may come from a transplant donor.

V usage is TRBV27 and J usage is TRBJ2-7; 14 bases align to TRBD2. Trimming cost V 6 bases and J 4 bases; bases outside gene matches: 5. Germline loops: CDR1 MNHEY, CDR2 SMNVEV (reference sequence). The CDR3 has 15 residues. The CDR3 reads CASRERLAGGYEQYF. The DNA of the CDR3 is TGTGCCAGCAGAGAAAGACTAGCGGGAGGGTACGAGCAGTACTTC.

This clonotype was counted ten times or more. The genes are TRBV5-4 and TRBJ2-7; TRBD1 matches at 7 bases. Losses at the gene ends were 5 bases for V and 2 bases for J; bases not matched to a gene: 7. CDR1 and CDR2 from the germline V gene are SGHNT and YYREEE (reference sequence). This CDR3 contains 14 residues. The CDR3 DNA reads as TGTGCCAGCAGGGAAGGACAGGCCCCCTACGAGCAGTACTTC. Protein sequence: CASREGQAPYEQYF.

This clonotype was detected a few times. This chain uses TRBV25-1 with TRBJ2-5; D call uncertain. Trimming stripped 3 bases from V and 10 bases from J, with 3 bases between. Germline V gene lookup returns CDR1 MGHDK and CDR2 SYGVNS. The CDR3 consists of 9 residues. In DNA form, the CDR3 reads TGTGCCAGCAGTGAGGTCCAGTACTTC. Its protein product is CASSEVQYF.

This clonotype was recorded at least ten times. The CDR3 DNA is TGTGCCAGCAGCGGTGGGACTTTCACAGATACGCAGTATTTT. Protein: CASSGGTFTDTQYF. V and J are TRBV9 and TRBJ2-3; weak D call: TRBD2 (6 bases). Germline-derived CDR1 and CDR2 are SGDLS and YYNGEE. The V gene lost 3 bases and the J gene lost 2 bases, with 10 bases spanning the gap. This CDR3 comprises 14 residues.

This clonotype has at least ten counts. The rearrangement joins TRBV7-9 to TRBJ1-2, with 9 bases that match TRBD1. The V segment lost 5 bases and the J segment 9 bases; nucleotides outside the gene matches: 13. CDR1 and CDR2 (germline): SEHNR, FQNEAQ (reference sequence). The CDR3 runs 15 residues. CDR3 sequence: CASSQISTGGGSYTF. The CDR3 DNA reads TGTGCCAGCAGCCAAATTTCGACAGGGGGAGGCAGCTACACCTTC.

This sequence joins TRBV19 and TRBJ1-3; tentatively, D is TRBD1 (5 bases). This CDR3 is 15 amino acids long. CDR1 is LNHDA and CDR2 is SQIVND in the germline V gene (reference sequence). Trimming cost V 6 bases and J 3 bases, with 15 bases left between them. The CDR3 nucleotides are TGTGCCAGTAGACCCCAGGGTTTCGTTGGAAACACCATATATTTT. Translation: CASRPQGFVGNTIYF.

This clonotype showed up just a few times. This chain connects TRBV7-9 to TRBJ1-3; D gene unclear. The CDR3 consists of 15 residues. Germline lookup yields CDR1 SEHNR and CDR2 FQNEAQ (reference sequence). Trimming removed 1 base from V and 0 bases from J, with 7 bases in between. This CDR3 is CASSLGQNSGNTIYF. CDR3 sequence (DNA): TGTGCCAGCAGCTTAGGACAAAACTCTGGAAACACCATATATTTT.

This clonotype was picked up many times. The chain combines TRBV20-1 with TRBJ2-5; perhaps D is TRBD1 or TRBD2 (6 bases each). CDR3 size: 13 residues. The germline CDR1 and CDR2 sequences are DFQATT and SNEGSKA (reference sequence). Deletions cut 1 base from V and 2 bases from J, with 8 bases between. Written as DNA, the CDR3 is TGCAGTGCTAGAGGGGGGGCACAAGAGACCCAGTACTTC. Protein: CSARGGAQETQYF.

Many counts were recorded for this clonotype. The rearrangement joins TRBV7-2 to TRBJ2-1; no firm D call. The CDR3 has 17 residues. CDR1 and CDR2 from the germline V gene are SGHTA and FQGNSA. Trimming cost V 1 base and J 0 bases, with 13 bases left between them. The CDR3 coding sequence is TGTGCCAGCAGCTTAGGTCCGCGGTCGAGCTCCTACAATGAGCAGTTCTTC. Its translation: CASSLGPRSSSYNEQFF.

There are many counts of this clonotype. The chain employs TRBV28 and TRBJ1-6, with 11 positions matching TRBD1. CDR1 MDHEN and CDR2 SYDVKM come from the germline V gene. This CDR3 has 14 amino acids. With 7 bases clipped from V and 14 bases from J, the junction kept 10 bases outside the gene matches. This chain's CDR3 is CASTLGTGGEALHF. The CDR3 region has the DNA TGTGCCAGCACCCTCGGGACAGGGGGGGAGGCCCTCCACTTT.

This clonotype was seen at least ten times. In DNA, the CDR3 is TGTGCCAGCAGCCAAACGGGCTCTGGGGCCAACGTCCTGACTTTC. This encodes CASSQTGSGANVLTF. The V and J genes are TRBV3-1 and TRBJ2-6; D unresolved. The CDR3 totals 15 residues. V was clipped by 2 bases and J by 0 bases, with 5 bases between them. Germline-derived CDR1 and CDR2 are LGHDT and YNNKEL (reference sequence).

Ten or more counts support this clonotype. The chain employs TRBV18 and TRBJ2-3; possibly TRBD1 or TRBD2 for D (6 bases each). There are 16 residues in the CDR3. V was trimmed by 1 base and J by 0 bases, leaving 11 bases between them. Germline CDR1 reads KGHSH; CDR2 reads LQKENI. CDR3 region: CASSPHWGASTDTQYF. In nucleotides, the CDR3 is TGTGCCAGCTCACCACATTGGGGGGCCAGCACAGATACGCAGTATTTT.

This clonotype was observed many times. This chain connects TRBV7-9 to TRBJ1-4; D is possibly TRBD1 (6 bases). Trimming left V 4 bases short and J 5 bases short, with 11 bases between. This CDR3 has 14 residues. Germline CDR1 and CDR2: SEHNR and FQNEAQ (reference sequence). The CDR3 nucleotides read TGTGCCAGCAGCTGGGACACTCGGAATGAAAAACTGTTTTTT. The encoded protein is CASSWDTRNEKLFF.

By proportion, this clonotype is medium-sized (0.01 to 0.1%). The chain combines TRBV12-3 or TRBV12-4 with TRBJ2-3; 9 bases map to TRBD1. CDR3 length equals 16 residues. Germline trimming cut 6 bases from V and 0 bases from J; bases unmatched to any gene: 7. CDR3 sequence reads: CASSPGTGRSTDTQYF. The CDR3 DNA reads TGTGCCAGCAGCCCCGGGACAGGGAGGAGCACAGATACGCAGTATTTT.

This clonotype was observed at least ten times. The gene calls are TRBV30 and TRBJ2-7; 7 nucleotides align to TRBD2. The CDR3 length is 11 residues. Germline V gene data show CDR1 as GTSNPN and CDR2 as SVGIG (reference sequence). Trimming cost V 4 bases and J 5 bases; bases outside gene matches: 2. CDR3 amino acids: CAWNREDEQYF. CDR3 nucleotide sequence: TGTGCCTGGAACCGGGAGGACGAGCAGTACTTC. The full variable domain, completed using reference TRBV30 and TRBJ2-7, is SQTIHQWPATLVQPVGSPLSLECTVEGTSNPNLYWYRQAAGRGLQLLFYSVGIGQISSEVPQNLSASRPQDRQFILSSKKLLLSDSGFYLCAWNREDEQYFGPGTRLTVT.

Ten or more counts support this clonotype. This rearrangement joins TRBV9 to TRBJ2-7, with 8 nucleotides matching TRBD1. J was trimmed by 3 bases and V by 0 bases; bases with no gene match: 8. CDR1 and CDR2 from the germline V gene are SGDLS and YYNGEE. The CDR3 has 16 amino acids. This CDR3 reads CASSVGQGAILYEQYF. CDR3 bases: TGTGCCAGCAGCGTAGGTCAGGGGGCAATACTCTACGAGCAGTACTTC.

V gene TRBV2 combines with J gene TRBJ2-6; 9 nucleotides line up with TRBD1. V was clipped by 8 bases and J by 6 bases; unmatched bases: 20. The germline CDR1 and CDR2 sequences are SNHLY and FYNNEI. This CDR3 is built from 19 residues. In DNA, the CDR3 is TGTGCCAGCCTACGATCCCGGGACAGGGATGCGAGAGCGGCCAACGTCCTGACTTTC. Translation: CASLRSRDRDARAANVLTF.

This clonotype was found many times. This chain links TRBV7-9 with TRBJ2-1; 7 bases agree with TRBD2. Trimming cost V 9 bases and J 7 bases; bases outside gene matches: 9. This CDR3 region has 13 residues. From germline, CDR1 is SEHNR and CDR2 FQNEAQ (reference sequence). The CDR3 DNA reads TGTGCCAGTTCTGCCGGGGGGTTGAATGAGCAGTTCTTC. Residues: CASSAGGLNEQFF.

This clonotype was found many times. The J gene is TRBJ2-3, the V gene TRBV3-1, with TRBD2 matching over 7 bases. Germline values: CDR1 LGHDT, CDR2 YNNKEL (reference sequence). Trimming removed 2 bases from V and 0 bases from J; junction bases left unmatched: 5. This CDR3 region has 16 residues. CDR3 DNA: TGTGCCAGCAGCCAACTGGGAGGGACTAGCACAGATACGCAGTATTTT. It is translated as CASSQLGGTSTDTQYF.

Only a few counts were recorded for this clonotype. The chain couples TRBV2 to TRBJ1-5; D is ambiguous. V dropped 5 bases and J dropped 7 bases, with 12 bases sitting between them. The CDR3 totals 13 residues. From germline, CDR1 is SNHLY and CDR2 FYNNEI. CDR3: CASSRERDQPQHF. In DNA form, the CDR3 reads TGTGCCAGCAGTCGAGAACGAGACCAGCCCCAGCATTTT.

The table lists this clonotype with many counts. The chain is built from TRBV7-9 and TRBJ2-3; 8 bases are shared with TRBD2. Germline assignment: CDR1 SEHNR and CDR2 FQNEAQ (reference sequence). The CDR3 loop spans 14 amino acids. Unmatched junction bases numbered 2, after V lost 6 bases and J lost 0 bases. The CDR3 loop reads CASSVAGSTDTQYF. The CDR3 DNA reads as TGTGCCAGCAGTGTAGCGGGGAGCACAGATACGCAGTATTTT.

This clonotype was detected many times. The CDR3 region has the DNA TGTGCCAGTAGTATTGGGGGACAGGGAACCTCAAACATTCAGTACTTC. It is translated as CASSIGGQGTSNIQYF. The chain carries TRBV19 and TRBJ2-4; 9 nucleotides align to TRBD1. After removal of 3 bases from V and 6 bases from J, the junction contained 9 bases not matched to a gene. The germline V gene encodes CDR1 LNHDA and CDR2 SQIVND (reference sequence). The CDR3 runs 16 residues.